A selection of T cell receptor beta chains follows, all from one sample in a study of T cell changes during pregnancy in multiple sclerosis. Sequencing used immunoSEQ multiplex PCR; TCRdb keeps in-frame clones, though not all of them. The table has tens of thousands of clones, 90% seen once. The sequencing used peripheral blood, collected in the first trimester of pregnancy. All receptors come from a female donor in good health, enrolled as a control in a pregnancy study. Each CDR3 is given with its conserved first and last residue. Fields, in order: D gene, V gene, J gene, clone size, CDR3 DNA, CDR3 protein. D genes are given only for firm matches. Size values are once, few and many counts, or a class for expanded clones, and some rows have none.

d_gene: NA; v_gene: TRBV2; j_gene: TRBJ1-5; abundance: NA; CDR3nt: TGTGCCAGCAGCCTTTTTCTGGGGGAGGGCAATCAGCCCCAGCATTTT; CDR3aa: CASSLFLGEGNQPQHF
d_gene: TRBD1; v_gene: TRBV7-2; j_gene: TRBJ1-1; abundance: NA; CDR3nt: TGTGCCAGCAGCTTACAGGGGGCTAGCACTGAAGCTTTCTTT; CDR3aa: CASSLQGASTEAFF
d_gene: NA; v_gene: TRBV7-8; j_gene: TRBJ1-1; abundance: NA; CDR3nt: TGTGCCAGCAGCCCAGCGGACAGTCTAGAAGCTTTCTTT; CDR3aa: CASSPADSLEAFF
d_gene: TRBD2; v_gene: TRBV11-3; j_gene: TRBJ2-1; abundance: once; CDR3nt: TGTGCCAGCAGGTTGAAACCGGGACTAGCGGGAGGCGCCTACAATGAGCAGTTCTTC; CDR3aa: CASRLKPGLAGGAYNEQFF
d_gene: NA; v_gene: TRBV5-6; j_gene: TRBJ1-4; abundance: NA; CDR3nt: TGTGCCAGCAGCTTGGAGCCCGGGGAGAAACTGTTTTTT; CDR3aa: CASSLEPGEKLFF
d_gene: NA; v_gene: TRBV6-1; j_gene: TRBJ1-2; abundance: NA; CDR3nt: TGTGCCAGCAGTGATGGGAGGGGCTACACCTTC; CDR3aa: CASSDGRGYTF
d_gene: NA; v_gene: TRBV7-3; j_gene: TRBJ1-2; abundance: NA; CDR3nt: TGTGCCAGCAGCTTAACCCCGGGTCTTGGGAGTGGTGGCTACACCTTC; CDR3aa: CASSLTPGLGSGGYTF
d_gene: NA; v_gene: TRBV4-3; j_gene: TRBJ1-6; abundance: NA; CDR3nt: TGCGCCAGCAGCCGCACTTCGGGAGGGGGGGTGAATTCACCCCTCCACTTT; CDR3aa: CASSRTSGGGVNSPLHF
d_gene: NA; v_gene: TRBV28; j_gene: TRBJ1-4; abundance: NA; CDR3nt: TGTGCCAGCAGTTTTGCGGGGAATACTAATGAAAAACTGTTTTTT; CDR3aa: CASSFAGNTNEKLFF
d_gene: TRBD2; v_gene: TRBV4-2; j_gene: TRBJ2-7; abundance: NA; CDR3nt: TGTGCCAGCAGCCAGTCCGGGACTAGCTCCTACGAGCAGTACTTC; CDR3aa: CASSQSGTSSYEQYF
d_gene: NA; v_gene: TRBV1; j_gene: TRBJ1-1; abundance: NA; CDR3nt: TGCACCAGCAGCCCTATCGGGACAGTTCTTGACACTGAAGCTTTCTTT; CDR3aa: CTSSPIGTVLDTEAFF
d_gene: NA; v_gene: TRBV5-1; j_gene: TRBJ1-1; abundance: NA; CDR3nt: TGCGCCAGCAGCCCGGACAGCAACACTGAAGCTTTCTTT; CDR3aa: CASSPDSNTEAFF
d_gene: TRBD1; v_gene: TRBV11-3; j_gene: TRBJ2-1; abundance: NA; CDR3nt: TGTGCCAGCAGCCCCGGTACAGGGGGCATCTTTGAGCAGTTCTTC; CDR3aa: CASSPGTGGIFEQFF
d_gene: TRBD1; v_gene: TRBV5-1; j_gene: TRBJ1-4; abundance: NA; CDR3nt: TGCGCCAGCAGCTGGGGACAGGGCTTTAATGAAAAACTGTTTTTT; CDR3aa: CASSWGQGFNEKLFF
d_gene: TRBD2; v_gene: TRBV15; j_gene: TRBJ2-3; abundance: once; CDR3nt: TGTGCCACCAGCAGAGAAAGAGCGGGGATTACAGATACGCAGTATTTT; CDR3aa: CATSRERAGITDTQYF
d_gene: NA; v_gene: TRBV5-6; j_gene: TRBJ2-3; abundance: NA; CDR3nt: TGTGCCAGCAGCTTAGGGGGAGGGTGGGATACGCAGTATTTT; CDR3aa: CASSLGGGWDTQYF
d_gene: NA; v_gene: TRBV14; j_gene: TRBJ2-2; abundance: NA; CDR3nt: TGTGCCAGCAGCCCACAACAGGTTCCCGGGGAGCTGTTTTTT; CDR3aa: CASSPQQVPGELFF
d_gene: NA; v_gene: TRBV29-1; j_gene: TRBJ1-1; abundance: NA; CDR3nt: TGCAGCGAAAAAGGGGGACACACTGAAGCTTTCTTT; CDR3aa: CSEKGGHTEAFF
d_gene: NA; v_gene: TRBV4-3; j_gene: TRBJ1-1; abundance: NA; CDR3nt: TGCGCCAGCACCCAGTCCGGGGGGCGCGTGAAAGCTTTCTTT; CDR3aa: CASTQSGGRVKAFF
d_gene: NA; v_gene: TRBV14; j_gene: TRBJ2-1; abundance: NA; CDR3nt: TGTGCCAGCAGCCAGAGTCTGGCGGGCAATGAGCAGTTCTTC; CDR3aa: CASSQSLAGNEQFF
d_gene: TRBD1; v_gene: TRBV5-4; j_gene: TRBJ1-6; abundance: NA; CDR3nt: TGTGCCAGCAGCGTGGGACAGACTAATTCACCCCTCCACTTT; CDR3aa: CASSVGQTNSPLHF
d_gene: TRBD1; v_gene: TRBV5-1; j_gene: TRBJ2-7; abundance: NA; CDR3nt: TGCGCCAGCAGCAGAGGAAATGACAGGGCCTTCTCCTACGAGCAGTACTTC; CDR3aa: CASSRGNDRAFSYEQYF
d_gene: TRBD1; v_gene: TRBV6-5; j_gene: TRBJ2-3; abundance: NA; CDR3nt: TGTGCCAGCAGTCCGACCGGGACAGGCCATAATACGCAGTATTTT; CDR3aa: CASSPTGTGHNTQYF
d_gene: NA; v_gene: TRBV4-2; j_gene: TRBJ2-2; abundance: few; CDR3nt: TGTGCCAGCAGCCACGAACAGAACGCGAACACCGGGGAGCTGTTTTTT; CDR3aa: CASSHEQNANTGELFF
d_gene: TRBD1; v_gene: TRBV5-1; j_gene: TRBJ1-1; abundance: NA; CDR3nt: TGCGCCAGCAGCCGTAACCGGGACAGGCAGTTTCGGGTCGCTGAAGCTTTCTTT; CDR3aa: CASSRNRDRQFRVAEAFF
d_gene: NA; v_gene: TRBV7-9; j_gene: TRBJ1-1; abundance: NA; CDR3nt: TGTGCCAGCAGCCCAGTACAGGGTATGAACACTGAAGCTTTCTTT; CDR3aa: CASSPVQGMNTEAFF
d_gene: TRBD1; v_gene: TRBV4-1; j_gene: TRBJ2-7; abundance: NA; CDR3nt: TGCGCCAGCAGCCGAGCCCCAAGACAGGGGACATACGAGCAGTACTTC; CDR3aa: CASSRAPRQGTYEQYF
d_gene: TRBD1; v_gene: TRBV30; j_gene: TRBJ1-2; abundance: NA; CDR3nt: TGTGCCTGGGCGGGACAGGCAGCAAACTATGGCTACACCTTC; CDR3aa: CAWAGQAANYGYTF
d_gene: NA; v_gene: TRBV10-3; j_gene: TRBJ1-1; abundance: NA; CDR3nt: TGTGCCATCAGTGAGCCAGGCGGGGAGGCGGACACTGAAGCTTTCTTT; CDR3aa: CAISEPGGEADTEAFF
d_gene: TRBD2; v_gene: TRBV4-1; j_gene: TRBJ2-2; abundance: NA; CDR3nt: TGCGCCAGCAGCCAAGATAGGGAAGTAGCGGGAGGGGACACCGGGGAGCTGTTTTTT; CDR3aa: CASSQDREVAGGDTGELFF
d_gene: TRBD2; v_gene: TRBV27; j_gene: TRBJ2-1; abundance: NA; CDR3nt: TGTGCCAGCAGTTCGGGGACTAGGGCCTACAATGAGCAGTTCTTC; CDR3aa: CASSSGTRAYNEQFF
d_gene: NA; v_gene: TRBV7-3; j_gene: TRBJ2-2; abundance: NA; CDR3nt: TGTGCCAGCAGCTTAAGTTCGGGGACCGGGGAGCTGTTTTTT; CDR3aa: CASSLSSGTGELFF
d_gene: NA; v_gene: TRBV30; j_gene: TRBJ1-5; abundance: NA; CDR3nt: TGTGCCTGGAGTGCTTCGGGGGTGGGGAATCAGCCCCAGCATTTT; CDR3aa: CAWSASGVGNQPQHF
d_gene: TRBD1; v_gene: TRBV4-1; j_gene: TRBJ1-1; abundance: NA; CDR3nt: TGCGCCAGCAGCCAAGAGGGACAGGTGAACACTGAAGCTTTCTTT; CDR3aa: CASSQEGQVNTEAFF
d_gene: NA; v_gene: TRBV5-4; j_gene: TRBJ2-5; abundance: NA; CDR3nt: TGTGCCAGCAGCTTGCGGCCAGGGCAAGAGACCCAGTACTTC; CDR3aa: CASSLRPGQETQYF
d_gene: TRBD1; v_gene: TRBV5-6; j_gene: TRBJ1-2; abundance: NA; CDR3nt: TGTGCCAGCAGCTTGAGACAGGGGGGGCATGGCTACACCTTC; CDR3aa: CASSLRQGGHGYTF
d_gene: NA; v_gene: TRBV10-3; j_gene: TRBJ1-1; abundance: NA; CDR3nt: TGTGCCATCATGGGGGGGCAGGGAGGAATGAACACTGAAGCTTTCTTT; CDR3aa: CAIMGGQGGMNTEAFF